The text below deals with one T cell receptor (beta chain). This clone was detected once. Its antigen target is currently unknown. No per-base quality is available; no much larger clone lies one base away. A second Seattle source provided samples from volunteer blood donors who had recovered from COVID-19. Collaborating institutions collected whole blood in K2EDTA tubes following their own protocols. Collaborator samples were shipped for TCRbeta analysis as frozen whole blood, isolated PBMCs, or DNA extracted from either sample type. The sample originates from a study of blood T cell repertoires in COVID-19 (dated by TCRdb to about 2020). In terms of the full investigation: The collaborator samples originated in the United States, Italy and Spain and spanned the acute and convalescent phases of COVID-19. The repertoires were released in a freely available public database intended as a resource for research on the immune response to SARS-CoV-2. Where HLA class I and class II types were available, the types were taken from metadata supplied by the sample provider, not from assay-based typing. A de-identified subject ID, COVID-19 status, age in years and sex were almost always included in the sample metadata. The prospective study material was composed of cDNA or gDNA derived from T cells, B-cell-depleted T cells, or PBMCs. Deeply sampled blood TCRbeta repertoires from subjects exposed to, actively infected with, or recovered from COVID-19 were included in the dataset. The samples were drawn from two sources: the first 160 participants of the ongoing ImmuneRACE study, and fewer than 1,500 subjects contributed by 6 global collaborators.

TCRbeta CDR3 regions were amplified from genomic DNA by means of the immunoSEQ Assay, a bias-controlled multiplex PCR. Per the source publication's procedure: The number of nucleated cells in each sample was estimated from the amplification of reference gene primers within the assay. To quantify the absolute abundance of each unique TCRbeta CDR3 rearrangement, sequence reads were collapsed and filtered. For each sample, productive Simpson clonality was calculated as the square root of Simpson's diversity index over productive rearrangements. TCRdb mirrors the immuneACCESS table, restricted to in-frame sequences. Some clones are absent from its copies; in checked studies, under half trace to an unresolved V gene, and the reason for the others is unknown. V, J and clone size are taken as reported in that table, and D and trimming were inferred from the DNA itself. In all, the sample holds a few hundred thousand clones, and about 91% of those were seen once. The ten biggest clones cover 5.5% to 8.5% of the sample.

Results and caveats for the whole study, not just this receptor: How much clinical and demographic metadata was included differed by source and by participant, and the metadata was provided uncurated.

The junction shows trimming of 11 bases on V and 7 bases on J, and the gene matches do not reach 11 bases of it. There are 13 amino acids in the CDR3, from cysteine to phenylalanine inclusive. The DNA shown is the 39-base CDR3, in frame from base 1. Per the germline V gene (reference sequence), MNHEY is the CDR1 and SMNVEV is the CDR2. The receptor's source is a woman aged 25 to 45 who had recovered from COVID-19. The chain couples TRBV27 to TRBJ2-1, with 7 central nucleotides matching TRBD2. Material: peripheral blood. The DNA sequence is as follows: TGTGCCTCACGGTGGGGGGGGTCGAATGAGCAGTTCTTC. The encoded protein is CASRWGGSNEQFF.